A selection of T cell receptor beta chains follows, all from one sample in a study of human T cells and chemical hapten exposure. TCRdb reanalysed the RACE reads using MiXCR and keeps one entry per CDR3 protein. The repertoire consists of roughly 180,000 distinct CDR3 sequences, with approximately 20% occurring once and the leading ten covering about 6.7%. The specimen was whole blood, collected in connection with sensitization to the hapten diphenylcyclopropenone (DPC). Every receptor here comes from a woman between 45 and 60 years old with alopecia areata. Some clones in this sample may be carry-over from other donors' samples. Both conserved end residues are part of each CDR3. A D gene is named only where the DNA matches it firmly. Size values are once, few and many counts, or a class for expanded clones, and some rows have none.

V gene	J gene	clone size	D gene	CDR3 DNA	CDR3 protein
TRBV7-9	TRBJ2-5	few	-	TGTGCCAGCAGTCACAAAGAGACCCAGTACTTC	CASSHKETQYF
TRBV7-9	TRBJ2-1	-	-	TGTGCCAGCAGCTTAGGTCAGGAGTACAATGAGCAGTTCTTC	CASSLGQEYNEQFF
TRBV7-9	TRBJ2-7	-	-	TGTGCCAGCAGCTTAAACCAGGCCTACGAGCAGTACTTC	CASSLNQAYEQYF
TRBV12-3/TRBV12-4	TRBJ2-1	-	-	TGTGCCAGCAGTCAGCTGGAAGAGCAGTTCTTC	CASSQLEEQFF
TRBV7-9	TRBJ2-6	few	-	TGTGCCAGCAGCTTACTCCTCCCTTCTGGGGCCAACGTCCTGACTTTC	CASSLLLPSGANVLTF
TRBV18	TRBJ2-7	few	TRBD2	TGTGCCAGCTCACAGGATTTTTCGGGAGGAGCCTACGAGCAGTACTTC	CASSQDFSGGAYEQYF
TRBV12-3/TRBV12-4	TRBJ1-4	-	-	TGTGCCAGCGCGTCCGTTGGGGACGGGGATGAAAAACTGTTTTTT	CASASVGDGDEKLFF
TRBV20-1	TRBJ2-5	few	-	TGCAGTGCTAGATCTGGGGTGGAGACCCAGTACTTC	CSARSGVETQYF
TRBV6-6	TRBJ2-6	-	-	TGTGCCAGCAGTTACAACTCTGGGGCCAACGTCCTGACTTTC	CASSYNSGANVLTF
TRBV6-5	TRBJ2-2	few	-	TGTGCCAGCAGAACACGTGGCGGCTCGAACACCGGGGAGCTGTTTTTT	CASRTRGGSNTGELFF
TRBV2	TRBJ1-2	few	TRBD1	TGTGCCAGCAGGACAGGGGAAGATGGCTACACCTTC	CASRTGEDGYTF